This T cell receptor (beta chain) was captured in a study of spatial heterogeneity in lung cancer. The sample's time point: sample taken at primary tumor resection. Sequencing was performed on whole RNA extracted from tumor and nontumor lung tissue, or from frozen PBMC, and the material was left unsorted. There were approximately 69 donors, all of them untreated patients with early-stage non-small cell lung cancer. TCRdb reprocessed the 5' RACE reads with MiXCR, giving one entry per CDR3 protein. Of approximately 40,000 distinct CDR3 sequences in the sample, roughly 15% were seen once. This clonotype appeared many times. The clonotype was recovered from a male donor with early-stage non-small cell lung cancer. Sequenced here: PBMCs, sampled at surgery.

The DNA for the CDR3 is TGTGCCATCAGTGCCTCCTCGAGCGAGCATGGCTACACCTTC. This gives the protein CAISASSSEHGYTF. The V call is TRBV10-3, the J call TRBJ1-2; no clear D. The V end lost 4 bases, the J end lost 6 bases, and 15 bases lay between the germline ends. This CDR3 comprises 14 residues. Germline V gene lookup returns CDR1 ENHRY and CDR2 SYGVKD.